These 6 T cell receptor beta chains were sequenced from one sample in a study of blood T cells in healthy people across ages. The second PCR ran about 6 to 12 cycles with a sample-barcoded 5' primer and J-beta primers. Using its own MiXCR run on the 5' RACE reads, TCRdb lists one record per CDR3 protein. The sample carries hundreds of thousands of distinct CDR3 sequences, 45% to 60% recorded once. Source material: blood. All receptors come from an elderly woman in good health.

Worth noting for this clonotype: A single base separates this from a much larger clone, so it may be a read error. This chain connects TRBV6-5 to TRBJ2-1; tentative D call: TRBD1 (6 bases). CDR1 is MNHEY and CDR2 is SVGAGI in the germline V gene. The ends were cut back, 6 bases at V and 4 bases at J, with 13 bases in the middle. The length of the CDR3 is 14 residues. CDR3 region: CASSQITGYNEQFF. The CDR3 nucleotides read TGTGCCAGCAGCCAAATTACAGGGTACAATGAGCAGTTCTTC.

Worth noting for this clonotype: A much bigger clone sits one base away, suggesting this may be a read error. The genes are TRBV9 and TRBJ2-7; no reliable D call. The closer fit of TRBJ2-5 to the DNA end suggests the J call may be wrong. CDR3 length: 13 residues. The V gene's germline CDR1 is SGDLS and CDR2 YYNGEE. The CDR3 DNA is TGTGCCAGCAGCGGAGCATCTGGGGAGACCCAGTACTTC. It yields the protein CASSGASGETQYF.

The CDR3 protein is CAINNGQGKYEQYF. For the CDR3, the DNA is TGTGCCATCAATAACGGACAGGGAAAGTACGAGCAGTACTTC. The chain links TRBV10-3 to TRBJ2-7; 8 nucleotides agree with TRBD1. This CDR3 region has 14 residues. Per the germline V gene, CDR1 is ENHRY and CDR2 is SYGVKD. Trimming at V came to 7 bases and at J to 4 bases, leaving 9 bases not matched to a gene.

This clonotype is a singleton in its sample. Given a much more abundant clone one base away, this may be a read error. This rearrangement joins TRBV29-1 to TRBJ1-1; D gene ambiguous. The CDR3 covers 10 residues. Germline assignment: CDR1 SQVTM and CDR2 ANQGSEA. With 7 bases removed from V and 4 bases from J, the gap between germline ends came to 7 bases. CDR3: CSARSTEAFF. The CDR3 bases are TGCAGCGCGAGGAGCACTGAAGCTTTCTTT.

V is TRBV15 and J is TRBJ1-5; 10 nucleotides align to TRBD1. CDR3 length: 15 amino acids. The germline V gene has CDR1 LNHNV and CDR2 YYDKDF (reference sequence). The J segment lost 6 bases and the V segment lost 3 bases, leaving 5 bases of the junction unmatched. CDR3 residues: CATSSKDRGIQPQHF. The CDR3 coding sequence is TGTGCCACCAGCAGTAAGGACAGGGGGATTCAGCCCCAGCATTTT.

This chain connects TRBV3-1 to TRBJ2-7, with D possibly TRBD1 on 6 matching bases. Trimming shortened V by 4 bases and J by 0 bases, and 13 bases separated the two germline ends. The CDR3 spans 15 residues. Germline lookup yields CDR1 LGHDT and CDR2 YNNKEL (reference sequence). The chain's CDR3 is CASSRQGLNSYEQYF. CDR3 coding DNA: TGTGCCAGCAGCCGCCAGGGGCTGAACTCCTACGAGCAGTACTTC.